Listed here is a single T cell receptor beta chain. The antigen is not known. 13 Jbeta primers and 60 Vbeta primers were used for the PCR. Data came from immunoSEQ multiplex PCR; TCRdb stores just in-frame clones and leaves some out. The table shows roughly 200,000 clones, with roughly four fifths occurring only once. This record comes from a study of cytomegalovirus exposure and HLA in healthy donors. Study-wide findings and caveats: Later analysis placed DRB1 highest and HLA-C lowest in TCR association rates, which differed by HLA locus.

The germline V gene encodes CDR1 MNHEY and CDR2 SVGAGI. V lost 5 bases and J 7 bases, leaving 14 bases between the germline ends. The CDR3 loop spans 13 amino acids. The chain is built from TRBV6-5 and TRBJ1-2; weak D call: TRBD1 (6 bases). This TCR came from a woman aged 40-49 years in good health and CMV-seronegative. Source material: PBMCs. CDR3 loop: CASSKGELGGYTF. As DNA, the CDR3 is TGTGCCAGCAGTAAGGGGGAGCTCGGTGGCTACACCTTC.